This T cell receptor beta chain comes out of a study of blood T cell repertoires in COVID-19. Study at large: Sites across the United States, Italy and Spain contributed samples from acute and convalescent COVID-19. Sample material is recorded as cDNA or gDNA derived from T cells, B-cell-depleted T cells, or PBMCs.

Per the original data handling: Amplification with reference gene primers provided the estimates of nucleated cell counts. The data were produced by immunoSEQ multiplex PCR, yet TCRdb's version contains in-frame clones alone and is incomplete. The V and J calls and clone size come from that table; D and trimming were worked out from the DNA. The data show some 110,000 clones, roughly nine tenths seen once. Germline V gene lookup returns CDR1 MNHEY and CDR2 SMNVEV (reference sequence). The length of the CDR3 is 15 residues. V dropped 6 bases and J dropped 3 bases, with 17 bases sitting between them. Sequencing was done on a sample of peripheral blood. This clonotype originated in a human donor in a cohort sampled during active COVID-19. This rearrangement joins TRBV27 to TRBJ1-2, with a weak D call TRBD1 (6 bases). The CDR3 spells CASRNSGQSYYGYTF. The CDR3 DNA reads as TGTGCCAGCAGAAACTCCGGACAGAGTTACTATGGCTACACCTTC.